This T cell receptor beta chain was retrieved from a study of T cell responses to AZD1222 COVID-19 vaccine. Study-level results: An increase in Spike-specific TCR breadth and depth was observed after two AZD1222 doses. Vaccine-associated CD4 TCRs ranged over spike, dominating at 160-218 and 743-854.

Profiling relied on immunoSEQ multiplex PCR, and the TCRdb table lists in-frame clones only, not all of them. The sample lists over 95,000 clones; approximately 87% were seen once. With respect to this clone: Its matching antigen is unknown.

Here the sequenced sample was peripheral blood, taken on day 0 of AZD1222 vaccination. The clonotype comes from an adult in good health.

The CDR3 DNA follows: TGTGCCAGCAGGGGGACTAGCGGAAAACAGCAGTTCTTC. This sequence encodes CASRGTSGKQQFF. The chain has TRBV6-5 and TRBJ2-1; 11 bases align to TRBD2. CDR1 and CDR2 from the germline V gene are MNHEY and SVGAGI. V was pared by 6 bases and J by 11 bases, with 6 bases of the junction left unmatched. The CDR3 is made up of 13 amino acids.